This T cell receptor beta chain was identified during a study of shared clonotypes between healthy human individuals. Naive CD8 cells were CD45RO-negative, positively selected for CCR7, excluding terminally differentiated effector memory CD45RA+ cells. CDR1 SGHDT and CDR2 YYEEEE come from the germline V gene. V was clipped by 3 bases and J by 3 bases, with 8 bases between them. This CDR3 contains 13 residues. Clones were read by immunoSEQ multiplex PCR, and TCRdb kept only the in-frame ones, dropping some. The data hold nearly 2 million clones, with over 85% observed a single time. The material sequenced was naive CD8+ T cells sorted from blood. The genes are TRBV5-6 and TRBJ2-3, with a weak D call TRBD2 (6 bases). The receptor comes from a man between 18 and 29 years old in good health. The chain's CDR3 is CASSWGTTDTQYF. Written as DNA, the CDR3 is TGTGCCAGCAGCTGGGGGACTACAGATACGCAGTATTTT.